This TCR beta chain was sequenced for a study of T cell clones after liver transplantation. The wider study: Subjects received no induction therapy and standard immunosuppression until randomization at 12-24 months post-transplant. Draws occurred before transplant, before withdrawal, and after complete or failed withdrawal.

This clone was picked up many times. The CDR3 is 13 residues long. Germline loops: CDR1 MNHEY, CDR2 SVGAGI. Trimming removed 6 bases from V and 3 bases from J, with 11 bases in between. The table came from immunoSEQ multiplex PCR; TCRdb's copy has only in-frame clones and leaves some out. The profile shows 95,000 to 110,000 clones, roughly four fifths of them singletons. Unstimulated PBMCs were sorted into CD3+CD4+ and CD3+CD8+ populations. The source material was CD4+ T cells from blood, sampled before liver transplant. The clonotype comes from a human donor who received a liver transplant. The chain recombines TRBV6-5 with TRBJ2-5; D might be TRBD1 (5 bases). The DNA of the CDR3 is TGTGCCAGCAGCCGACAGCCGAAAGAGACCCAGTACTTC. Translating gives CASSRQPKETQYF.